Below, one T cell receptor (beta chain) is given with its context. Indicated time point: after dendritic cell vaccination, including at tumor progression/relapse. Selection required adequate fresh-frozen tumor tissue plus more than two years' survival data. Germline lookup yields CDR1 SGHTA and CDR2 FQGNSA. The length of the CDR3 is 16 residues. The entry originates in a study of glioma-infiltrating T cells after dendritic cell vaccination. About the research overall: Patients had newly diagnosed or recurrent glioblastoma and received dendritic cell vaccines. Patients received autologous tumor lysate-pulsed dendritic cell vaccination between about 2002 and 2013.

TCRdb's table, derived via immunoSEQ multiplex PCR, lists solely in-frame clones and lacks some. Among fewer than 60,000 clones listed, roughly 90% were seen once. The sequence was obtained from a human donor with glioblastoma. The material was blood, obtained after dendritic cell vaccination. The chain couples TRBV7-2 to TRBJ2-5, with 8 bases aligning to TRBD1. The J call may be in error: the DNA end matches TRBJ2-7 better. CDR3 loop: CASSLERQGALYEQYF. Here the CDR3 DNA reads TGTGCCAGCAGCTTAGAACGTCAGGGGGCGTTGTACGAGCAGTACTTC.